A selection of T cell receptor beta chains follows, all from one sample in a study of blood T cell repertoires in COVID-19. Only in-frame clones appear in the TCRdb table, and some are missing; sequencing was by immunoSEQ multiplex PCR. The table shows about 400,000 clones, with around nine tenths occurring only once. The sequencing input was PBMCs or T cells enriched from blood (not recorded which). The receptor set was obtained from a woman aged 45-59 years who had recovered from COVID-19. Each CDR3 is given with its conserved first and last residue. A D gene is named only where the DNA matches it firmly. Clone size is stated in some rows and not others, as once, few, many or a class when expanded.

D,size,J,V,CDR3,DNA
NA,NA,TRBJ1-6,TRBV6-5,CASSYGRENSPLHF,TGTGCCAGCAGTTACGGCAGGGAAAATTCACCCCTCCACTTT
TRBD1,once,TRBJ1-2,TRBV6-5,CASSLGTGEYGYTF,TGTGCCAGCAGTTTGGGGACAGGAGAGTATGGCTACACCTTC
NA,once,TRBJ1-1,TRBV7-8,CASSLPPPGRDTEAFF,TGTGCCAGCAGCCTCCCCCCCCCGGGGAGAGACACTGAAGCTTTCTTT
NA,NA,TRBJ1-2,TRBV19,CASSPRQRRLHGYTF,TGTGCCAGTAGTCCACGACAGCGACGTCTTCATGGCTACACCTTC
TRBD2,NA,TRBJ2-3,TRBV19,CASSRLAGADTQYF,TGTGCCAGTAGTAGGCTAGCGGGTGCAGATACGCAGTATTTT
TRBD1,NA,TRBJ2-5,TRBV27,CASRRDRAGKTQYF,TGTGCCAGCAGACGGGACAGGGCCGGGAAGACCCAGTACTTC
TRBD2,NA,TRBJ2-3,TRBV11-3,CASSRRSGGRADTQYF,TGTGCCAGCAGCCGACGTAGCGGGGGGCGCGCAGATACGCAGTATTTT
NA,NA,TRBJ1-2,TRBV6-2/TRBV6-3,CASSLELGYTF,TGTGCCAGCAGCCTCGAACTCGGCTACACCTTC
NA,NA,TRBJ1-1,TRBV19,CASSISRRTAEAFF,TGTGCCAGTAGTATCAGTAGGAGGACCGCTGAAGCTTTCTTT
TRBD1,NA,TRBJ2-2,TRBV19,CASSISDRVSGELFF,TGTGCCAGTAGTATCAGCGACAGGGTATCCGGGGAGCTGTTTTTT
NA,NA,TRBJ2-5,TRBV6-5,CASSQQEGVETQYF,TGTGCCAGCAGTCAACAGGAGGGTGTGGAGACCCAGTACTTC
NA,NA,TRBJ1-2,TRBV18,CASSPGRGDYGYTF,TGTGCCAGCTCACCAGGCAGGGGCGACTATGGCTACACCTTC
TRBD1,NA,TRBJ2-3,TRBV6-5,CASRQDRGGTQYF,TGTGCCAGCAGACAGGACAGGGGCGGTACGCAGTATTTT
NA,once,TRBJ2-3,TRBV4-3,CASSQDRATGGLDTQYF,TGCGCCAGCAGCCAAGATCGGGCGACAGGAGGTCTGGATACGCAGTATTTT
NA,NA,TRBJ2-5,TRBV15,CATSGLAGTQETQYF,TGTGCCACCAGCGGTTTGGCGGGGACCCAAGAGACCCAGTACTTC
NA,NA,TRBJ1-4,TRBV4-1,CASSQPDLRGEKLFF,TGCGCCAGCAGCCAACCCGACCTTCGAGGCGAAAAACTGTTTTTT
NA,NA,TRBJ1-1,TRBV28,CASSFTLQIEAFF,TGTGCCAGCAGTTTCACCCTGCAGATTGAAGCTTTCTTT
NA,NA,TRBJ1-2,TRBV28,CASSLGQGGYGYTF,TGTGCCAGCAGTTTAGGGCAGGGCGGCTATGGCTACACCTTC
NA,NA,TRBJ1-5,TRBV2,CASSEARRGGQPQHF,TGTGCCAGCAGTGAAGCTAGGCGAGGGGGTCAGCCCCAGCATTTT
NA,NA,TRBJ2-3,TRBV7-2,CASSFPRGNTDTQYF,TGTGCCAGCAGCTTTCCCCGGGGGAACACAGATACGCAGTATTTT
TRBD1,NA,TRBJ1-2,TRBV5-1,CASSTSASGTGSGYTF,TGCGCCAGCAGCACCAGCGCTTCCGGGACAGGGAGTGGCTACACCTTC
TRBD1,NA,TRBJ1-1,TRBV12-5,CASGLVQETGGTEAFF,TGTGCTAGTGGTTTGGTACAAGAGACAGGGGGCACTGAAGCTTTCTTT
TRBD2,NA,TRBJ2-7,TRBV27,CASRTSGGAYEQYF,TGTGCCAGCAGAACTAGCGGGGGGGCCTACGAGCAGTACTTC
NA,few,TRBJ1-1,TRBV18,CASSPWRENTEAFF,TGTGCCAGCTCACCATGGAGGGAGAACACTGAAGCTTTCTTT
TRBD1,once,TRBJ1-2,TRBV2,CASKKTGQGGYTF,TGTGCCAGCAAAAAAACGGGACAGGGAGGCTACACCTTC
NA,NA,TRBJ1-1,TRBV6-5,CASSITIPGAFF,TGTGCCAGCAGCATAACTATACCGGGAGCTTTCTTT
NA,NA,TRBJ1-1,TRBV7-2,CASTAGPWGNTEAFF,TGTGCCAGCACCGCGGGTCCTTGGGGGAACACTGAAGCTTTCTTT
TRBD1,NA,TRBJ2-7,TRBV7-9,CASSMNRGPYEQYF,TGTGCCAGCAGCATGAACAGGGGACCCTACGAGCAGTACTTC
NA,NA,TRBJ2-7,TRBV15,CATSRDPGGPLEQYF,TGTGCCACCAGCAGAGATCCGGGCGGGCCTTTGGAGCAGTACTTC
TRBD1,NA,TRBJ1-2,TRBV10-3,CAISEPDRERGYTF,TGTGCCATCAGTGAGCCCGACAGGGAGCGCGGCTACACCTTC
NA,NA,TRBJ1-5,TRBV4-1,CASSQPSRGSNQPQHF,TGCGCCAGCAGCCAACCGTCCAGGGGTAGCAATCAGCCCCAGCATTTT